This record looks at one T cell receptor (beta chain) sequence and its context. These data originate in a study of tumour-infiltrating T cells in Burkitt lymphoma. Overall study: Overall and progression-free survival were predicted by productive clonality.

Here immunoSEQ multiplex PCR was the method, and the copy in TCRdb shows in-frame clones only, minus some. This sample has about 2,400 clones, with 81% found just once. The CDR3 totals 13 residues. V lost 2 bases and J 6 bases, leaving 9 bases between the germline ends. Germline V gene data show CDR1 as SGDLS and CDR2 as YYNGEE. The rearrangement links TRBV9 to TRBJ2-1; D is unclear. The sequenced sample consisted of tumor tissue. The sequence was collected from a human donor with diffuse large B-cell lymphoma. The CDR3 DNA reads as TGTGCCAGCAGCGTGCTTGTTGGCAATGAGCAGTTCTTC. Translation gives CASSVLVGNEQFF.